This T cell receptor beta chain derives from a study of T cells in Graves' hyperthyroidism and ophthalmopathy. This CDR3 contains 14 residues. Germline V gene data show CDR1 as MNHNY and CDR2 as SVGAGI (reference sequence). V was shortened by 5 bases and J by 4 bases, with 15 bases between the two germline ends. From RNA transcripts, TCR beta CDR3 regions were amplified. A set of HTBI primers served as the primers for a first-round RT-PCR of the TCR CDR3. One entry per CDR3 protein results from TCRdb running MiXCR on the multiplex PCR reads. Of 500,000 to 800,000 distinct CDR3 sequences in the sample, about 45% were seen once. This clonotype turned up a few times.

The sample was peripheral blood or thyroid tissue (not recorded which). The receptor's source is an adult man with Graves' disease, either hyperthyroidism or ophthalmopathy (not recorded which). The chain recombines TRBV6-6 with TRBJ2-7, with D possibly TRBD2 on 5 matching bases. CDR3 DNA: TGTGCCAGCAGTCAGGACTGGGAAGGGTACGAGCAGTACTTC. It specifies CASSQDWEGYEQYF.